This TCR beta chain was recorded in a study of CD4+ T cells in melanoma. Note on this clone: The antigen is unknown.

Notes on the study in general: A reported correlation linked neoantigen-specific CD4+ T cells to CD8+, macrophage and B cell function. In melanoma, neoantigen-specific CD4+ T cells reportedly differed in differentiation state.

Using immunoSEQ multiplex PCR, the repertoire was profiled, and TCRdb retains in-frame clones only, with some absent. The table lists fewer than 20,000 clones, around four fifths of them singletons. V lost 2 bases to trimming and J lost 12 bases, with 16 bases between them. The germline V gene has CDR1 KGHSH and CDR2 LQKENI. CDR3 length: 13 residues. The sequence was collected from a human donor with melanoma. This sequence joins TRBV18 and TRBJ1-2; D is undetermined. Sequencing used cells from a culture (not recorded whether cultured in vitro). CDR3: CASSPDTRGSHTF. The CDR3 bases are TGTGCCAGCTCACCAGATACCCGAGGTTCGCACACCTTC.